These 20 T cell receptor beta chains originate from one sample sequenced in a study of blood T cell repertoires in COVID-19. The table came from immunoSEQ multiplex PCR; TCRdb's copy has only in-frame clones and leaves some out. This table holds roughly 150,000 clones, approximately 90% found once. Material for sequencing was peripheral blood. The receptors stem from a woman in her seventies with acute or convalescent COVID-19.

The chain links TRBV5-5 to TRBJ2-5, with a possible D match to TRBD2 (5 bases). Germline CDR1 and CDR2: SGHKS and YYEKEE (reference sequence). V was trimmed by 3 bases and J by 1 base, leaving 13 bases between them. CDR3 length: 15 residues. CDR3: CASSWAMRAQETQYF. The CDR3 DNA reads as TGTGCCAGCAGCTGGGCAATGAGGGCCCAAGAGACCCAGTACTTC.

The chain links TRBV5-4 to TRBJ2-3, with D perhaps matching TRBD1 (5 bases). In germline, CDR1 is SGHNT, CDR2 YYREEE (reference sequence). The CDR3 spans 17 residues. V lost 1 base and J 0 bases, leaving 15 bases between the germline ends. The CDR3 protein is CASSLKRSSGSTDTQYF. CDR3 nucleotide sequence: TGTGCCAGCAGCTTGAAAAGATCGTCAGGGAGCACAGATACGCAGTATTTT.

The V gene is TRBV28, the J gene TRBJ1-3, with D perhaps TRBD1 (5 bases). V was trimmed by 5 bases and J by 0 bases, leaving 11 bases between them. This CDR3 is 15 amino acids long. Germline CDR1 MDHEN, CDR2 SYDVKM. The CDR3 loop is CASSGGTASGNTIYF. The CDR3 DNA reads as TGTGCCAGCAGTGGAGGGACGGCCTCTGGAAACACCATATATTTT.

The genes are TRBV2 and TRBJ1-1; 7 nucleotides align to TRBD1. V was pared by 6 bases and J by 8 bases, with 6 bases of the junction left unmatched. Looked up from germline, CDR1 is SNHLY and CDR2 is FYNNEI. This CDR3 spans 12 amino acids. The CDR3 coding sequence is TGTGCCAGCAGGGCCGGGACAGTCGAAGCTTTCTTT. It encodes CASRAGTVEAFF.

The chain couples TRBV19 to TRBJ1-6; 8 nucleotides align to TRBD1. The CDR3 contains 18 residues. CDR1 and CDR2 (germline): LNHDA, SQIVND (reference sequence). Trimming cost V 3 bases and J 10 bases; bases outside gene matches: 17. DNA for the CDR3: TGTGCCAGTAGTATGCAGGGGGCGTCTGGAAATTTATACTCACCCCTCCACTTT. This gives the protein CASSMQGASGNLYSPLHF.

The chain recombines TRBV7-2 with TRBJ1-6; 12 bases align to TRBD1. The CDR3 is 14 amino acids. Trimming cost V 5 bases and J 14 bases; bases outside gene matches: 7. From germline, CDR1 is SGHTA and CDR2 FQGNSA. CDR3 sequence (DNA): TGTGCCAGCAGCACGGGACAGGGGGCTAGGGCCCTCCACTTT. Amino acids: CASSTGQGARALHF.

V gene TRBV6-1 combines with J gene TRBJ1-2; 12 bases are a match to TRBD1. V lost 2 bases to trimming and J lost 6 bases; unmatched junction nucleotides: 4. Germline values: CDR1 MNHNS, CDR2 SASEGT. The CDR3 runs to 15 residues. The CDR3 region is CASSEWGTGGDGYTF. CDR3 in DNA: TGTGCCAGCAGTGAATGGGGGACAGGGGGCGATGGCTACACCTTC.

The chain combines TRBV10-3 with TRBJ2-7; D not certain. The CDR3 runs to 12 residues. Germline V gene lookup returns CDR1 ENHRY and CDR2 SYGVKD. Trimming shortened V by 4 bases and J by 2 bases, and 6 bases separated the two germline ends. The CDR3 region is CAISATAYEQYV. CDR3 sequence (DNA): TGTGCCATCAGTGCCACAGCCTACGAGCAGTACGTC.

This chain joins TRBV7-9 and TRBJ1-1, with TRBD1 matching over 8 bases. CDR1 and CDR2 (germline): SEHNR, FQNEAQ (reference sequence). The J segment lost 1 base and the V segment lost 5 bases, leaving 24 bases of the junction unmatched. The CDR3 has 21 amino acids. As DNA, the CDR3 is TGTGCCAGCAGCAAGAATGCGCTTTCTGGACAGGGAGAAAAGGAGAACACTGAAGCTTTCTTT. It yields the protein CASSKNALSGQGEKENTEAFF.

The chain joins TRBV7-3 to TRBJ2-5, with a weak D call TRBD1 (6 bases). CDR3 length equals 15 residues. Germline V gene data show CDR1 as SGHTA and CDR2 as FQGTGA. V was cut by 2 bases and J by 2 bases, with 12 bases left in between. CDR3 coding DNA: TGTGCCAGCAGCTTATTAGGTACAGGGCAAGAGACCCAGTACTTC. This encodes CASSLLGTGQETQYF.

The CDR3 loop is CASRGTDEQPQHF. The CDR3 DNA sequence: TGTGCCAGCAGGGGGACAGATGAACAGCCCCAGCATTTT. The rearrangement joins TRBV12-3 or TRBV12-4 to TRBJ1-5; 7 bases align to TRBD1. This CDR3 comprises 13 residues. J lost 7 bases, V lost 6 bases, and 6 bases had no gene match.

The chain recombines TRBV6-5 with TRBJ2-3; 7 bases match TRBD2. The CDR3 extends over 14 amino acids. Germline CDR1 reads MNHEY; CDR2 reads SVGAGI. V lost 7 bases, J lost 0 bases, and 4 bases stayed unmatched. CDR3 DNA sequence: TGTGCCAGCAAGTGGGGGGGAAGCACAGATACGCAGTATTTT. It codes for CASKWGGSTDTQYF.

This clone was observed a single time. The chain couples TRBV7-9 to TRBJ1-4, with D uncertain. V gave up 5 bases and J gave up 0 bases, with 10 bases separating them. CDR3 length: 15 residues. The V gene's germline CDR1 is SEHNR and CDR2 FQNEAQ (reference sequence). CDR3 DNA sequence: TGTGCCAGCAGCCCCCAGTACGCAACTAATGAAAAACTGTTTTTT. Translating gives CASSPQYATNEKLFF.

V usage is TRBV29-1 and J usage is TRBJ2-6; D is possibly TRBD1 (7 bases). Germline assignment: CDR1 SQVTM and CDR2 ANQGSEA. The CDR3 has 18 amino acids. Trimming cost V 4 bases and J 1 base, with 20 bases left between them. Written as DNA, the CDR3 is TGCAGCGTTGTAATGTCGGCAGGGGGGACTTCTGGGGCCAACGTCCTGACTTTC. It translates to CSVVMSAGGTSGANVLTF.

The chain carries TRBV27 and TRBJ1-2; 7 bases map to TRBD1. V was pared by 4 bases and J by 3 bases, with 5 bases of the junction left unmatched. CDR1 and CDR2 from the germline V gene are MNHEY and SMNVEV (reference sequence). The CDR3 is 14 residues long. CDR3 sequence (DNA): TGTGCCAGCAGTTCGACAGGGAACGACTATGGCTACACCTTC. This sequence encodes CASSSTGNDYGYTF.

The chain's CDR3 is CASRGGDLSYNEQFF. CDR3 coding DNA: TGTGCCAGCAGGGGGGGGGATCTCAGCTACAATGAGCAGTTCTTC. The chain is built from TRBV2 and TRBJ2-1; 7 bases are shared with TRBD2. This CDR3 comprises 15 residues. V trimming: 6 bases; J trimming: 3 bases; junction bases outside the gene matches: 8. The germline V gene encodes CDR1 SNHLY and CDR2 FYNNEI.

A few counts support this clone. The chain uses TRBV19 and TRBJ1-5; D not certain. This CDR3 spans 13 amino acids. The ends were cut back, 6 bases at V and 3 bases at J, with 9 bases in the middle. CDR1 is LNHDA and CDR2 is SQIVND in the germline V gene (reference sequence). CDR3 in amino acids: CASSKRLNQPQHF. CDR3 nucleotide sequence: TGTGCCAGTAGCAAGCGCCTCAATCAGCCCCAGCATTTT.

The chain uses TRBV9 and TRBJ2-5; 8 bases match TRBD2. This CDR3 is 17 amino acids long. Germline assignment: CDR1 SGDLS and CDR2 YYNGEE. V lost 3 bases, J lost 2 bases, and 12 bases stayed unmatched. CDR3 coding DNA: TGTGCCAGCAGCGAGAGGGATGGACTAGCTCCTCAAGAGACCCAGTACTTC. Translation: CASSERDGLAPQETQYF.

The genes are TRBV28 and TRBJ1-5; unclear D gene. The CDR3 is 14 residues long. CDR1 is MDHEN, CDR2 SYDVKM, per germline. V lost 3 bases and J lost 7, with 13 bases in between. The CDR3 spells CASSLDGPGQPQHF. In DNA, the CDR3 is TGTGCCAGCAGTTTGGACGGGCCGGGGCAGCCCCAGCATTTT.

The V call is TRBV5-1, the J call TRBJ2-1; TRBD2 agrees at 10 bases. The CDR3 is 16 amino acids. Germline assignment: CDR1 SGHRS and CDR2 YFSETQ. With 2 bases clipped from V and 2 bases from J, the junction kept 4 bases outside the gene matches. CDR3 in DNA: TGCGCCAGCAGCTTCCGGCTAGCGGGGGCCTACAATGAGCAGTTCTTC. Encoded protein: CASSFRLAGAYNEQFF. Combining the CDR3 with reference TRBV5-1 and TRBJ2-1 gives the whole variable domain KAGVTQTPRYLIKTRGQQVTLSCSPISGHRSVSWYQQTPGQGLQFLFEYFSETQRNKGNFPGRFSGRQFSNSRSEMNVSTLELGDSALYLCASSFRLAGAYNEQFFGPGTRLTVL.